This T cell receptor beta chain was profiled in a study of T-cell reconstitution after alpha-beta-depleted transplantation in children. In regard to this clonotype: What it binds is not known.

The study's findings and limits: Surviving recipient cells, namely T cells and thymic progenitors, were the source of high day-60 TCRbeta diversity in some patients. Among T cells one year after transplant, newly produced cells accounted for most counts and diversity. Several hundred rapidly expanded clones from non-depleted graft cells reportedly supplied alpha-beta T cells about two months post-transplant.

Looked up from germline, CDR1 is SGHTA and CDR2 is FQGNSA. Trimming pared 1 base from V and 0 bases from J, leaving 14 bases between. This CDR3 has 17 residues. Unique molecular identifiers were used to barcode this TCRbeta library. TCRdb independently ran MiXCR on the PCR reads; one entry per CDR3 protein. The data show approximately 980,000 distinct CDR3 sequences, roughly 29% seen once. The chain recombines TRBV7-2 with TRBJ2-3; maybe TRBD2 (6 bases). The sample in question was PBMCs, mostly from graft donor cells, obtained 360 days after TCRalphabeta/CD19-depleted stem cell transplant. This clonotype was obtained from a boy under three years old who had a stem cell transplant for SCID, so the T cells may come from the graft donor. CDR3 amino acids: CASSLVRFRGSTDTQYF. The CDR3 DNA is TGTGCCAGCAGCTTAGTCAGATTCCGGGGGAGCACAGATACGCAGTATTTT.